This record covers a single T cell receptor (beta chain). The data were produced by immunoSEQ multiplex PCR, yet TCRdb's version contains in-frame clones alone and is incomplete. The sample has roughly 520,000 clones, 70% to 90% seen once. This entry comes from a study of blood T cell repertoires in COVID-19. The germline gives CDR1 SNHLY, CDR2 FYNNEI. The CDR3 spans 13 residues. V gave up 4 bases and J gave up 2 bases, with 9 bases separating them. The J gene is TRBJ2-7, the V gene TRBV2; maybe TRBD2 (5 bases). Sequencing was carried out using PBMCs or T cells enriched from blood (not recorded which). This clonotype was obtained from a woman aged 40 to 55 who had recovered from COVID-19. CDR3 protein: CASSGMRAYEQYF. The CDR3 DNA sequence: TGTGCCAGCAGTGGAATGCGGGCCTACGAGCAGTACTTC.